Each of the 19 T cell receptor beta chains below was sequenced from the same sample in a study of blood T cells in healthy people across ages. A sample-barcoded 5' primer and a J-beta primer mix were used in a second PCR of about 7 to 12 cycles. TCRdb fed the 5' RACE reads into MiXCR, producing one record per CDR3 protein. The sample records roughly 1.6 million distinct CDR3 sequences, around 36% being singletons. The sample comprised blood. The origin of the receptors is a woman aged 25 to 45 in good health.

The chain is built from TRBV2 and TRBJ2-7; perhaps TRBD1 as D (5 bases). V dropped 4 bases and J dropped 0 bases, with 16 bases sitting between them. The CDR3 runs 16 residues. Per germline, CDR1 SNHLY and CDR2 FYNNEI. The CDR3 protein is CASSVRERSSSYEQYF. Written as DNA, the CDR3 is TGTGCCAGCAGTGTCAGGGAAAGGTCTAGCTCCTACGAGCAGTACTTC.

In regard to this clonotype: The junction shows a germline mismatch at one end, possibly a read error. CDR3: CASSLDRGPGQSQHF. The CDR3 DNA reads TGTGCCAGCAGCCTAGACAGGGGTCCAGGTCAGTCCCAGCATTTT. The chain recombines TRBV4-2 with TRBJ1-5; 8 bases match TRBD1. The CDR3 has 15 residues. The germline CDR1 and CDR2 sequences are LGHNA and YNFKEQ.

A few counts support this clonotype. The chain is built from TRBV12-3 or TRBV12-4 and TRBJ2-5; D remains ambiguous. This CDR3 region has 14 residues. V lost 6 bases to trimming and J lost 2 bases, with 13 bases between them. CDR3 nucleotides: TGTGCCAGCAGCCACCTTCCCAAACAAGAGACCCAGTACTTC. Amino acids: CASSHLPKQETQYF.

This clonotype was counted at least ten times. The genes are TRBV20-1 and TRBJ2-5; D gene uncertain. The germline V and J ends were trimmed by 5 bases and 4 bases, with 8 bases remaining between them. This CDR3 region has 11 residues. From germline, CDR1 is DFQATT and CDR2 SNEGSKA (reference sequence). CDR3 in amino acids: CSAEAGETQYF. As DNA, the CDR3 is TGCAGTGCTGAGGCAGGAGAGACCCAGTACTTC.

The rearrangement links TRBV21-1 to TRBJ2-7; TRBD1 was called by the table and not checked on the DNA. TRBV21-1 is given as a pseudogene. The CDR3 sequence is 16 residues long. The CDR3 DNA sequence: TGTGCCAGCAGCAGTAGGAGGGGGCCCCTCTCCTACGAGCAGTACTTC. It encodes CASSSRRGPLSYEQYF.

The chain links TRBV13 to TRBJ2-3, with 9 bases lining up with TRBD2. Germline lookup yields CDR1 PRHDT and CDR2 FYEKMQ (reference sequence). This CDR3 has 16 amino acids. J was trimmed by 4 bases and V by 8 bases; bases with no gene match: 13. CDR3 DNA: TGTGCCAGCTCCCCCGCGCCGGGACTAGCATCAGATACGCAGTATTTT. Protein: CASSPAPGLASDTQYF.

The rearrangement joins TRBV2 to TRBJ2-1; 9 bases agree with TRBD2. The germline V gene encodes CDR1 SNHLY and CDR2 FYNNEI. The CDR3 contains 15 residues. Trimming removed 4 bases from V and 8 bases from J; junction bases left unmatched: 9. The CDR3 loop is CASSGRRGGTDEQFF. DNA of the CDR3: TGTGCCAGCAGTGGACGGCGGGGGGGAACGGATGAGCAGTTCTTC.

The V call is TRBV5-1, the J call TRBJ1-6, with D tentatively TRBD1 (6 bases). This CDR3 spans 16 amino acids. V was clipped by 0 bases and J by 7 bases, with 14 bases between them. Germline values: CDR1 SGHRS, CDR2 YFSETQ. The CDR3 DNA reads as TGCGCCAGCAGCTTGGCCCACGGGGGCAGGAATTCACCCCTCCACTTT. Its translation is CASSLAHGGRNSPLHF.

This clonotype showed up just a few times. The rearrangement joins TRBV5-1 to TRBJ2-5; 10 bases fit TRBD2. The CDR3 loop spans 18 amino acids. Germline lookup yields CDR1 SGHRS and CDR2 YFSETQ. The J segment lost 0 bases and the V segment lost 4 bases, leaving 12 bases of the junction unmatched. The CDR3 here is CASSPRPPSGGYQETQYF. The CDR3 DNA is TGCGCCAGCAGCCCCCGCCCCCCTAGCGGGGGATACCAAGAGACCCAGTACTTC.

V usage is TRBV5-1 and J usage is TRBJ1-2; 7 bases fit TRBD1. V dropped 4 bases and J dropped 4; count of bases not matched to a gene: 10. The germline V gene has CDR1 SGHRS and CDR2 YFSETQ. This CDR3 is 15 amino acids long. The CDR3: CASSRQGELSYGYTF. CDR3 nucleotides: TGCGCCAGCAGCCGCCAGGGGGAATTAAGCTATGGCTACACCTTC.

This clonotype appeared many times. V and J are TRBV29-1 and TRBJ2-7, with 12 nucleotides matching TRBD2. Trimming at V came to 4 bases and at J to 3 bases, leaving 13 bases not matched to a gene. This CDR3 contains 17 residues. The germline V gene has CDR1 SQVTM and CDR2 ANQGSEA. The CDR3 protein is CSVGGKGLAGTYYEQYF. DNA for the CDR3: TGCAGCGTTGGAGGGAAGGGACTAGCGGGTACATACTACGAGCAGTACTTC.

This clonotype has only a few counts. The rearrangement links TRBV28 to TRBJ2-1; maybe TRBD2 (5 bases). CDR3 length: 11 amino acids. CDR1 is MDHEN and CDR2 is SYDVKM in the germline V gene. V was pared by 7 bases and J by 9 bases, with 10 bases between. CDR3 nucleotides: TGTGCCAGCACTAGCAGTGCTGAGCAGTTCTTC. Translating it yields CASTSSAEQFF.

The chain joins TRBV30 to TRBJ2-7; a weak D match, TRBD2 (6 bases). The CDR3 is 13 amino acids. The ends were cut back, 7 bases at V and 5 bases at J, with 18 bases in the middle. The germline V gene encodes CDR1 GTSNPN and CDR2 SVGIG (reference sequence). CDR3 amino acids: CAFASGLLNEQYF. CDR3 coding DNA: TGTGCCTTTGCATCGGGACTGCTTAACGAGCAGTACTTC.

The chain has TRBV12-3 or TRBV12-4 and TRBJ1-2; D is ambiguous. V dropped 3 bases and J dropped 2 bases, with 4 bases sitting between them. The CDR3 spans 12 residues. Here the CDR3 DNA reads TGTGCCAGCAGTTTCCAGAACTATGGCTACACCTTC. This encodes CASSFQNYGYTF.

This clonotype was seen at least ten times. In DNA form, the CDR3 reads TGTGCCAGCAGCGTAAGGTCTAACTCAGATACGCAGTATTTT. The encoded protein is CASSVRSNSDTQYF. The rearrangement joins TRBV9 to TRBJ2-3; D remains unclear. V was pared by 1 base and J by 4 bases, with 10 bases between. The CDR3 runs 14 residues. CDR1 is SGDLS, CDR2 YYNGEE, per germline.

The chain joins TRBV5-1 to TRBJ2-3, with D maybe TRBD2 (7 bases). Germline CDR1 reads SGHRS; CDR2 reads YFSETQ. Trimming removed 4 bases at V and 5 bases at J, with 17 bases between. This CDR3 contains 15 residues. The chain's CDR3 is CASSREGDVRDTQYF. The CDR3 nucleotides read TGCGCCAGCAGCAGGGAGGGGGATGTTAGAGATACGCAGTATTTT. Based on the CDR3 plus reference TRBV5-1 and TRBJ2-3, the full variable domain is KAGVTQTPRYLIKTRGQQVTLSCSPISGHRSVSWYQQTPGQGLQFLFEYFSETQRNKGNFPGRFSGRQFSNSRSEMNVSTLELGDSALYLCASSREGDVRDTQYFGPGTRLTVL.

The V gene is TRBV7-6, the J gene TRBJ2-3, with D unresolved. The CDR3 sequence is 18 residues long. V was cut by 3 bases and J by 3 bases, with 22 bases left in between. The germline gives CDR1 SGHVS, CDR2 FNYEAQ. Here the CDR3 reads CASSLFRASFETTDTQYF. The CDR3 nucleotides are TGTGCCAGCAGCTTGTTCCGGGCCTCATTTGAGACTACAGATACGCAGTATTTT.

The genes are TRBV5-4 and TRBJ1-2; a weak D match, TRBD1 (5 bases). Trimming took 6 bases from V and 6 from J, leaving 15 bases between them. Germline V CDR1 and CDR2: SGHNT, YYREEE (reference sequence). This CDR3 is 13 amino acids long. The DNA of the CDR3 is TGTGCCAGCACCATTCTCGGAGGGGATGGCTACACCTTC. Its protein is CASTILGGDGYTF.

CDR3 sequence (DNA): TGTGCCAGCAGCCAAGGGGACGGGACAGTCGACACTGAAGCTTTCTTT. As protein: CASSQGDGTVDTEAFF. This chain uses TRBV4-2 with TRBJ1-1; 7 nucleotides align to TRBD1. Germline-derived CDR1 and CDR2 are LGHNA and YNFKEQ. This CDR3 contains 16 residues. Trimming took 1 base from V and 3 from J; bases not matched to a gene: 8.